The subject of this entry is one T cell receptor beta chain. Its specificity is not known. This specimen comes from a study of T-cell reconstitution after alpha-beta-depleted transplantation in children. Overall study findings and caveats: Several hundred expanded graft clones reportedly supplied alpha-beta T cells about two months after transplant.

Trimming cost V 6 bases and J 5 bases, with 17 bases left between them. The CDR3 is 13 amino acids. The V gene's germline CDR1 is DFQATT and CDR2 SNEGSKA (reference sequence). A library of TCRbeta sequences, prepared with unique molecular identifiers, was generated. Via MiXCR, TCRdb re-called the PCR reads, giving one row per CDR3 protein. The table shows about 470,000 distinct CDR3 sequences, with around two fifths occurring only once. V usage is TRBV20-1 and J usage is TRBJ2-7; D tentatively fits TRBD1 or TRBD2 (5 bases each). The TCR sequence derives from a girl aged 2 to 9 with aplastic anemia, due to receive a stem cell transplant. The sequenced sample was PBMCs, obtained before TCRalphabeta/CD19-depleted stem cell transplant. The DNA for the CDR3 is TGCAGTGCCCTCGGGGCAGCCCATAACGAGCAGTACTTC. Its protein is CSALGAAHNEQYF.